What follows is one T cell receptor (beta chain) and its context. PCR primers comprised 60 Vbeta and 13 Jbeta primers. Clones were read by immunoSEQ multiplex PCR, and TCRdb kept only the in-frame ones, dropping some. Among more than 80,000 clones, roughly 70% were seen once, and the ten largest hold 2.5% to 3%. Germline V lookup: CDR1 LGHNA, CDR2 YSLEER. The V and J ends lost 0 bases and 5 bases respectively, with 6 bases between them. The CDR3 is 13 amino acids. This entry belongs to a study of cytomegalovirus exposure and HLA in healthy donors. The TCR originated in a man aged 50 or older in good health and CMV-seronegative. Sample: PBMCs. The chain couples TRBV4-3 to TRBJ2-3, with D possibly TRBD2 on 5 matching bases. CDR3: CASSQDRGDTQYF. CDR3 in DNA: TGCGCCAGCAGCCAAGACCGGGGAGATACGCAGTATTTT.